The entry that follows covers one T cell receptor (beta chain) sequence. Original processing notes: Amplification of reference gene primers provided the estimated nucleated cell counts. Libraries were prepared by immunoSEQ multiplex PCR; TCRdb keeps only in-frame clonotypes and omits some of them. Clone size and V and J calls were adopted from that table, with D and trimming inferred from the DNA. The sample records approximately 180,000 clones, approximately 81% being singletons. Seattle's enrolled individuals joined amid active infection and were then monitored longitudinally. This record comes from a study of blood T cell repertoires in COVID-19. Turning to the study itself: PBMCs, B-cell-depleted T cells, or T cells provided the cDNA or gDNA that made up the material.

The source is a person aged 70 to 80 with COVID-19, enrolled during active disease. What was sequenced was peripheral blood.

DNA for the CDR3: TGTGCCAGCGCGGGTCCGGGGGCGAACACCGGGGAGCTGTTTTTT. Translated: CASAGPGANTGELFF. The gene calls are TRBV7-2 and TRBJ2-2, with TRBD2 as a possible D gene (6 bases). Trimming stripped 8 bases from V and 0 bases from J, with 13 bases between. Germline CDR1 and CDR2: SGHTA and FQGNSA. The CDR3 length is 15 residues.